This TCR beta chain was recovered during a study of OX40 agonist ivuxolimab in advanced cancers. Germline V gives CDR1 SGHTA, CDR2 FQGNSA. The CDR3 is made up of 13 amino acids. Trimming took off 8 bases at V and 6 bases at J, with 15 bases between the two ends. Generated by immunoSEQ multiplex PCR, the TCRdb table keeps only in-frame clones and is missing some. The sample contains approximately 89,000 clones, just over 85% of which appear only once. This clone was counted once. This receptor was identified in an adult with an advanced solid tumor such as melanoma, head and neck, liver or kidney cancer. Sequencing used CD4+ or CD8+ T cells sorted from blood, obtained in a trial of the OX40 agonist ivuxolimab. The V and J genes are TRBV7-2 and TRBJ2-3; D is undetermined. The CDR3 here is CASQPMSRDTQYF. The CDR3 DNA sequence: TGTGCCAGCCAACCGATGAGTAGGGATACGCAGTATTTT. The full variable domain, with the rest looked up from reference TRBV7-2 and TRBJ2-3, is GAGVSQSPSNKVTEKGKDVELRCDPISGHTALYWYRQSLGQGLEFLIYFQGNSAPDKSGLPSDRFSAERTGGSVSTLTIQRTQQEDSAVYLCASQPMSRDTQYFGPGTRLTVL.